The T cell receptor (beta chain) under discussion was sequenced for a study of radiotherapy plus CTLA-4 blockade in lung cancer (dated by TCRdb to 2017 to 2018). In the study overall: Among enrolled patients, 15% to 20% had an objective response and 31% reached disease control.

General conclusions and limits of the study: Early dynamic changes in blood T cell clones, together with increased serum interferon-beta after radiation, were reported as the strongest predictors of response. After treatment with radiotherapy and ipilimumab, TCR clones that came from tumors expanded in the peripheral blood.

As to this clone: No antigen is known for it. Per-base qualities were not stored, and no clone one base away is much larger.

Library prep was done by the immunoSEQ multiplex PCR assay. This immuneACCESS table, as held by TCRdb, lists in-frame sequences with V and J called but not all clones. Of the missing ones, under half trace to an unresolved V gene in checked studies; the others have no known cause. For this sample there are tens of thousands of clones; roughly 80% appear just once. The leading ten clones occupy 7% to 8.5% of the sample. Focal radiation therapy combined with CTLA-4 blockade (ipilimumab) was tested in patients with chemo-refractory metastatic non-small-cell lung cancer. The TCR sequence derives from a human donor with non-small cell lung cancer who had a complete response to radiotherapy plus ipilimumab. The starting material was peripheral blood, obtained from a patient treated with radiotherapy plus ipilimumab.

The nucleotide sequence reads TGTGCCAGCCGCTACCGACAGGGGGCGCTGACTGAAGCTTTCTTT. Translated, this is CASRYRQGALTEAFF. This receptor chain uses TRBV2 and TRBJ1-1; TRBD1 aligns with 10 central bases. The germline V gene encodes CDR1 SNHLY and CDR2 FYNNEI. After removal of 8 bases from V and 5 bases from J, the junction retains 11 bases not matched to a gene. The CDR3, cysteine through phenylalanine, is 15 amino acids long. Here the CDR3 DNA is all that survives: 45 bases in frame from base 1. The full variable domain, with segments outside the CDR3 supplied by the reference TRBV2 and TRBJ1-1 proteins, appears as EPEVTQTPSHQVTQMGQEVILRCVPISNHLYFYWYRQILGQKVEFLVSFYNNEISEKSEIFDDQFSVERPDGSNFTLKIRSTKLEDSAMYFCASRYRQGALTEAFFGQGTRLTVV.